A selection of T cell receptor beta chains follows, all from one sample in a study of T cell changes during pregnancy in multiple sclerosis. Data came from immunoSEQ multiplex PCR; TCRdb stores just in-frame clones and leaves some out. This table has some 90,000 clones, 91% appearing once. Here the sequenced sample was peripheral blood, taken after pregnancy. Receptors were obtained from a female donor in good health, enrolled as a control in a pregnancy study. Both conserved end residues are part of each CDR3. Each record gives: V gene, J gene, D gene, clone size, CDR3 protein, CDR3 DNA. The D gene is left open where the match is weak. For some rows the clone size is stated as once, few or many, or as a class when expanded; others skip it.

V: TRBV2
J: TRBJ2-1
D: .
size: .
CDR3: CASSVLNEQFF
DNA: TGTGCCAGCAGTGTCCTCAATGAGCAGTTCTTC

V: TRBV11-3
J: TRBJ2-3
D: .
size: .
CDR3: CASSLGHDTQYF
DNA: TGTGCCAGCAGCTTGGGGCACGATACGCAGTATTTT

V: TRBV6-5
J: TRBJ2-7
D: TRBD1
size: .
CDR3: CASSTTTGYEQYF
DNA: TGTGCCAGCAGCACGACGACAGGGTACGAGCAGTACTTC

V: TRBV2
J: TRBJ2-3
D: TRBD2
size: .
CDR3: CAILLAGPTDTQYF
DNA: TGTGCCATCTTACTAGCGGGGCCCACAGATACGCAGTATTTT

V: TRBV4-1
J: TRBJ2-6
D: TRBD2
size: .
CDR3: CASSQAGVYSGANVLTF
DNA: TGCGCCAGCAGCCAGGCGGGGGTCTACTCTGGGGCCAACGTCCTGACTTTC

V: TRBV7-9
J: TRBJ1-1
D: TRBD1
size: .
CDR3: CASRSGTGVTEAFF
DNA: TGTGCCAGCAGATCCGGGACAGGGGTCACTGAAGCTTTCTTT

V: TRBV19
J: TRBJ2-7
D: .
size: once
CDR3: CASSIGGGGGPEQYF
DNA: TGTGCCAGTAGTATAGGAGGAGGAGGAGGACCCGAGCAGTACTTC

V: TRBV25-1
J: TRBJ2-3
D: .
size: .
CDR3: CASSAAGADTQYF
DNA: TGTGCCAGCAGTGCGGCAGGGGCAGATACGCAGTATTTT

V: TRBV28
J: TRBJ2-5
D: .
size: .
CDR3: CASRVQETQYF
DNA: TGTGCCAGCCGGGTACAAGAGACCCAGTACTTC

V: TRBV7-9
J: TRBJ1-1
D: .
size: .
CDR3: CASSSGDTRGTEAFF
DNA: TGTGCCAGCAGCTCCGGGGACACAAGGGGCACTGAAGCTTTCTTT

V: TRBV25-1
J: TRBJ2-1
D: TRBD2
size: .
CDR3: CASSESRLAGGRYEQFF
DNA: TGTGCCAGCAGTGAATCCCGACTAGCGGGGGGGCGCTATGAGCAGTTCTTC

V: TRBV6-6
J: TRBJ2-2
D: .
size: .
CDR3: CASSPLNTGELFF
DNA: TGTGCCAGCAGCCCCTTGAACACCGGGGAGCTGTTTTTT

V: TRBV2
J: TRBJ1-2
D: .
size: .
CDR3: CASSEIQRGGLRGYTF
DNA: TGTGCCAGCAGTGAAATCCAGCGTGGTGGGTTGCGGGGCTACACCTTC

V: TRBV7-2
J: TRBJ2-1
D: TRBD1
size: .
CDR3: CASSYDRGLGNEQFF
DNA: TGTGCCAGCAGCTATGACAGGGGCCTTGGGAATGAGCAGTTCTTC

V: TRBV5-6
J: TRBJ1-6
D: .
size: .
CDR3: CASSLPGNSPLHF
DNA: TGTGCCAGCAGCTTGCCGGGGAATTCACCCCTCCACTTT

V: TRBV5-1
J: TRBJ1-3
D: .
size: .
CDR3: CASSDSYSGNTIYF
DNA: TGCGCCAGCAGTGACAGCTACTCTGGAAACACCATATATTTT

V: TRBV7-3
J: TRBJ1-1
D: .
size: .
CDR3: CASSLVGGGTKNTEAFF
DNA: TGTGCCAGCAGCTTAGTAGGGGGGGGGACAAAGAACACTGAAGCTTTCTTT

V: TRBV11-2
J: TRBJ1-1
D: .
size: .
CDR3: CASSFQVNTEAFF
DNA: TGTGCCAGCAGCTTCCAGGTGAACACTGAAGCTTTCTTT

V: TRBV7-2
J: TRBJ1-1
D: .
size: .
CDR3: CASSQRRGTEAFF
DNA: TGTGCCAGCAGCCAACGGCGGGGTACTGAAGCTTTCTTT

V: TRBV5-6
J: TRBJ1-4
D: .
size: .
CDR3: CASSSPGGEKLFF
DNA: TGTGCCAGCAGCAGTCCGGGGGGAGAAAAACTGTTTTTT

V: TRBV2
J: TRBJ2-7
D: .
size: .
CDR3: CASRGTGYEQYF
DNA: TGTGCCAGCAGGGGGACTGGATACGAGCAGTACTTC

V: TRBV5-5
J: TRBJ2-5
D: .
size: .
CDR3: CASSVTLETQYF
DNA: TGTGCCAGCAGCGTAACATTGGAGACCCAGTACTTC

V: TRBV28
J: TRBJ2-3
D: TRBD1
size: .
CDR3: CASSGSVWGQRTDTQYF
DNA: TGTGCCAGCAGTGGGAGTGTGTGGGGACAGCGCACAGATACGCAGTATTTT

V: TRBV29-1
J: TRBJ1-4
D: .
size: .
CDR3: CSVGGGGMGEKLFF
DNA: TGCAGCGTGGGGGGTGGGGGGATGGGAGAAAAACTGTTTTTT

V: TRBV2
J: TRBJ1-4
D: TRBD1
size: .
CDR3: CASSGTGFNEDEKLFF
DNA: TGTGCCAGCAGCGGGACAGGTTTCAATGAGGACGAAAAACTGTTTTTT

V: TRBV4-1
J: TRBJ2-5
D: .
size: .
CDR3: CASSQGMAGAAALQETQYF
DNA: TGCGCCAGCAGCCAAGGAATGGCAGGGGCGGCGGCACTCCAAGAGACCCAGTACTTC

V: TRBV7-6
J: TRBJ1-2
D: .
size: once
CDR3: CASSLGPRENYGYTF
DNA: TGTGCCAGCAGCTTAGGGCCGCGGGAGAACTATGGCTACACCTTC

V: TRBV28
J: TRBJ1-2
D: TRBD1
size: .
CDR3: CASRSLTGGQSYGYTF
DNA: TGTGCCAGCAGGTCTCTAACAGGGGGCCAATCCTATGGCTACACCTTC